The source of this T cell receptor beta chain is a study of CD8 T cells in ankylosing spondylitis. The study's findings and limits: Researchers report that disease-linked clones proved CD8+ and relatively rare in peripheral blood.

The CDR3 extends over 17 amino acids. V was shortened by 0 bases and J by 2 bases, with 11 bases between the two germline ends. Germline V lookup: CDR1 LGHNA, CDR2 YSLEER. Scientists made TCR beta libraries using quantitative 5'-RACE with molecular barcodes. TCRdb used MiXCR to reprocess the 5' RACE reads, holding one entry per CDR3 protein. Of around 300,000 distinct CDR3 sequences in the sample, around 21% were seen once. This clonotype was observed a few times. Antigen specificity is unknown. The chain employs TRBV4-3 and TRBJ2-6, with D possibly matching TRBD1 (6 bases). The sequenced material came from blood, either unsorted or a sorted T cell fraction (not recorded which). This clonotype was sampled from a female donor with ankylosing spondylitis or in good health (not recorded which). The DNA of the CDR3 is TGCGCCAGCAGCCAAGATCTGGGGGCGGCTGGGGCCAACGTCCTGACTTTC. Its translation is CASSQDLGAAGANVLTF.